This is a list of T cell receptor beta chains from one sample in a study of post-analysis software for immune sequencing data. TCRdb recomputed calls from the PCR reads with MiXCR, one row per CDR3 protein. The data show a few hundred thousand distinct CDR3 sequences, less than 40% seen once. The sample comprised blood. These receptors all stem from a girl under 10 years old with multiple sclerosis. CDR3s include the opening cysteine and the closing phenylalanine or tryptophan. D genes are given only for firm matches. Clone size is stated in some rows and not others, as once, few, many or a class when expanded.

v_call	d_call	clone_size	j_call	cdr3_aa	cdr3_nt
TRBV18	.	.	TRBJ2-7	CASSRGYDSYEQYF	TGTGCCAGCTCACGGGGTTACGACTCCTACGAGCAGTACTTC
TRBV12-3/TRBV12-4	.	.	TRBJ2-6	CASSLEYGENSSGANVLTF	TGTGCCAGTAGTTTAGAGTATGGAGAGAACAGCTCTGGGGCCAACGTCCTGACTTTC
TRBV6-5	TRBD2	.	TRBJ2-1	CASSLLTSPHDEQFF	TGTGCCAGCAGCCTTCTGACTAGCCCCCACGATGAGCAGTTCTTC
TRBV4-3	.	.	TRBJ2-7	CASSQVASTLRGEQYF	TGCGCCAGCAGCCAAGTCGCCAGCACCTTGAGGGGTGAGCAGTACTTC
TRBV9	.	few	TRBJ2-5	CASSVFRGGETQYF	TGTGCCAGCAGCGTATTTCGGGGCGGAGAGACCCAGTACTTC
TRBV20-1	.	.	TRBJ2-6	CSAGRGTGANVLTF	TGCAGTGCTGGTAGGGGAACTGGGGCCAACGTCCTGACTTTC
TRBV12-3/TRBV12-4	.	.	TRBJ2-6	CASGWPRLGANVLTF	TGTGCCAGCGGATGGCCCAGGTTGGGGGCCAACGTCCTGACTTTC
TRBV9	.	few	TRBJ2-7	CASSVVGGAEQYF	TGTGCCAGCAGCGTGGTCGGCGGCGCCGAGCAGTACTTC
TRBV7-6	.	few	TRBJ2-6	CASGGADSGANVLTF	TGTGCCAGCGGGGGAGCGGACTCTGGGGCCAACGTCCTGACTTTC
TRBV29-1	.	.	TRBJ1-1	CSARRWNTEAFF	TGCAGCGCCAGACGGTGGAACACTGAAGCTTTCTTT
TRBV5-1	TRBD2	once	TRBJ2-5	CASAVGLANNEQYF	TGCGCCAGCGCAGTGGGACTAGCGAACAATGAGCAGTACTTC
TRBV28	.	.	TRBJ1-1	CASSFVGPNTEAFF	TGTGCCAGCAGTTTCGTGGGCCCGAACACTGAAGCTTTCTTT
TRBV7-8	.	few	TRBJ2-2	CASSLESRGTGELFF	TGTGCCAGCAGCTTAGAGTCCAGGGGCACCGGGGAGCTGTTTTTT
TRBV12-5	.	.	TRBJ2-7	CASGLVLSGTKAEHYF	TGTGCTAGTGGTTTGGTACTGTCCGGGACCAAGGCCGAGCACTACTTC
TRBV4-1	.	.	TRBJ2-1	CASSQERRGAYNEQFF	TGCGCCAGCAGCCAAGAACGCAGGGGAGCCTACAATGAGCAGTTCTTC
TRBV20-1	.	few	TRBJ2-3	CSARYLATQGDTQYF	TGCAGTGCTAGATACTTAGCGACACAGGGAGATACGCAGTATTTT
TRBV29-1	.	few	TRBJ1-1	CSVVRGENTEAFF	TGCAGCGTTGTTCGGGGGGAGAACACTGAAGCTTTCTTT
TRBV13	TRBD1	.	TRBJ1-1	CASSLRGTGGRNTEAFF	TGTGCCAGCAGCTTAAGGGGGACAGGGGGCAGGAACACTGAAGCTTTCTTT
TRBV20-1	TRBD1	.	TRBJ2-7	CGLRQGFEDEQYF	TGCGGCCTTCGACAGGGGTTTGAAGACGAGCAGTACTTC
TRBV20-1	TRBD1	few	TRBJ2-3	CSVTGGLSLDTQYF	TGCAGTGTGACAGGGGGCCTATCGCTGGATACGCAGTATTTT
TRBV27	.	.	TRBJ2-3	CASTSRVRTDTQYF	TGTGCCAGCACGTCGCGGGTGCGCACAGATACGCAGTATTTT
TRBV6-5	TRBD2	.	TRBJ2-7	CASSLLAGRYNEQYF	TGTGCCAGCAGTTTACTAGCGGGCAGATACAATGAGCAGTACTTC
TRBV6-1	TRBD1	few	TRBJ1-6	CASSERQGKSNSPLHF	TGTGCCAGCAGTGAAAGACAGGGAAAATCTAATTCACCCCTCCACTTT
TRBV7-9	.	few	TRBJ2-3	CASSPNGRTTDTQYF	TGTGCCAGCAGCCCGAATGGACGGACCACCGATACGCAGTATTTT
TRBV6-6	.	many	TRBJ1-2	CASHKGAYYGYTF	TGTGCCAGCCACAAGGGTGCCTACTATGGCTACACCTTC
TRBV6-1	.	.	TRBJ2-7	CASRPGHISAPWHEQYF	TGTGCCAGCAGACCGGGGCATATTTCGGCCCCTTGGCACGAGCAGTACTTC
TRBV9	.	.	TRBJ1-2	CASSAGGGALQGGYTF	TGTGCCAGCAGCGCTGGAGGCGGGGCACTACAGGGCGGCTACACCTTC
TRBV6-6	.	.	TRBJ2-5	CASSFSREEKTQYF	TGTGCCAGCAGTTTCAGCAGGGAGGAGAAGACCCAGTACTTC
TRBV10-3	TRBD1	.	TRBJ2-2	CAIGQGSINTGELFF	TGTGCCATCGGACAGGGTTCCATTAACACCGGGGAGCTGTTTTTT
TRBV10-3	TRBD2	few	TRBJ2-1	CAISPPQAGGRNNEQFF	TGTGCCATCAGTCCACCCCAGGCGGGGGGCAGAAACAATGAGCAGTTCTTC
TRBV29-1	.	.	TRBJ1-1	CSVEVQGSNTEAFF	TGCAGCGTTGAAGTCCAGGGATCGAACACTGAAGCTTTCTTT
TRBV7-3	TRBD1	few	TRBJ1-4	CASSFTGAPEKLFF	TGTGCCAGCAGTTTTACAGGGGCGCCTGAAAAACTGTTTTTT
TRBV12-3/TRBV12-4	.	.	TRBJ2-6	CASSTSGANVLTF	TGTGCCAGCTCGACCTCTGGGGCCAACGTCCTGACTTTC
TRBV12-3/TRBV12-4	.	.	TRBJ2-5	CASSFPSVTGQGETQYF	TGTGCCAGCAGTTTTCCGTCTGTGACAGGCCAGGGAGAGACCCAGTACTTC
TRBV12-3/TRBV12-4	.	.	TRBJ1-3	CASSFGTDLDIYF	TGTGCCAGCAGTTTTGGGACTGATCTGGACATATATTTT
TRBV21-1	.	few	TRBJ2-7	CASSKGGTSGKGAYEQYF	TGTGCCAGCAGCAAAGGAGGGACTAGCGGGAAAGGGGCCTACGAGCAGTACTTC
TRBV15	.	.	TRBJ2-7	CATSRDTGFSYEQYF	TGTGCCACCAGTAGAGATACCGGGTTCTCCTACGAGCAGTACTTC
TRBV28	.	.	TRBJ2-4	CASSRVGEQYF	TGTGCCAGCAGTCGCGTGGGGGAGCAGTACTTC
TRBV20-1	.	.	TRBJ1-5	CSARKGIGDQPQHF	TGCAGTGCTAGAAAGGGTATAGGCGATCAGCCCCAGCATTTT
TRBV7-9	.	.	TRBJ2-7	CASSLGTPWEGQYF	TGTGCCAGCAGCTTGGGCACCCCCTGGGAAGGGCAGTACTTC
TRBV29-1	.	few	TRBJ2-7	CSVVTGDSYEQYF	TGCAGCGTTGTTACAGGAGACTCCTACGAGCAGTACTTC
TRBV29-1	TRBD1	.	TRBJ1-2	CSVYDRGRGYTF	TGCAGCGTTTATGACAGGGGGCGCGGCTACACCTTC
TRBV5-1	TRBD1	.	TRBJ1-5	CASSEGQASNQPQHF	TGCGCCAGCAGCGAAGGACAGGCAAGCAATCAGCCCCAGCATTTT
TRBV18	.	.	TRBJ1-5	CASSLTGAANQPQHF	TGTGCCAGCTCGCTTACCGGGGCCGCCAATCAGCCCCAGCATTTT
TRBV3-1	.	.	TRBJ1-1	CASSQVRNTEAFF	TGTGCCAGCAGCCAAGTGCGAAACACTGAAGCTTTCTTT
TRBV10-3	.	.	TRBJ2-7	CAIRNRDLAFREQYF	TGTGCCATCAGAAACAGGGATCTGGCTTTCCGCGAGCAGTACTTC